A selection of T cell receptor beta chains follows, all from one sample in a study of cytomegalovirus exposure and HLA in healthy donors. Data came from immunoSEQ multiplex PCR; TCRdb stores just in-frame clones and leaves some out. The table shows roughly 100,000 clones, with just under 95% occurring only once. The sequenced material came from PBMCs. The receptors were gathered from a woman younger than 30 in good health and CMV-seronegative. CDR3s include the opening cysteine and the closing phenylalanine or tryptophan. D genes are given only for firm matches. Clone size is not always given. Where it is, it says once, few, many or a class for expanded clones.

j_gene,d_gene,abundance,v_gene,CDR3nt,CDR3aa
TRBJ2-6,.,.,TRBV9,TGTGCCAGCAGCGTGAGCTCTGGGGCCAACGTCCTGACTTTC,CASSVSSGANVLTF
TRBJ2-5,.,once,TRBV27,TGTGCCAGCAGTTCGTACAGGGTCCGCCAAGAGACCCAGTACTTC,CASSSYRVRQETQYF
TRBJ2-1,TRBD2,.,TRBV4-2,TGTGCCAGCAGCCAATCTAGCGGGAATGGCTACAATGAGCAGTTCTTC,CASSQSSGNGYNEQFF
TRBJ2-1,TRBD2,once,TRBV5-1,TGCGCCAGCAGACTACGGGCTCTAGCGGGAGTTTCGGATGAGCAGTTCTTC,CASRLRALAGVSDEQFF
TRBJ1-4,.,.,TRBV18,TGTGCCAGCTCACCCAGGGTACGCGAAAAACTGTTTTTT,CASSPRVREKLFF
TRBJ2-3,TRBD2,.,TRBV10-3,TGTGCCATCAGTGAGTCGAGAAGCGGGGGGGTCGCAGATACGCAGTATTTT,CAISESRSGGVADTQYF
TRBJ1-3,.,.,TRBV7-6,TGTGCCAGCAGCTTAATAGCAGACTCTGGAAACACCATATATTTT,CASSLIADSGNTIYF
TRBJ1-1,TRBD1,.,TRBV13,TGTGCCAGCAGCTTCCAAGGACAGGGCTTCACTGAAGCTTTCTTT,CASSFQGQGFTEAFF
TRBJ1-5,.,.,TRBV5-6,TGTGCCAGCAGCTCCTGGACAAGTTATCAGCCCCAGCATTTT,CASSSWTSYQPQHF
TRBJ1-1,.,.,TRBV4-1,TGCGCCAGCAGCGACGGTTATGGGGGGAGAACTGAAGCTTTCTTT,CASSDGYGGRTEAFF
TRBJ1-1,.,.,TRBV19,TGTGCCAGTAGTTTAAACACTGAAGCTTTCTTT,CASSLNTEAFF
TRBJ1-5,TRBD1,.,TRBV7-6,TGTGCCAGCAGCCCCCTACAGGGGCACGGACAGCCCCAGCATTTT,CASSPLQGHGQPQHF
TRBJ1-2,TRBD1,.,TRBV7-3,TGTGCCAGCAGCGCGACCGGGACAGGGGGCGGCTACACCTTC,CASSATGTGGGYTF
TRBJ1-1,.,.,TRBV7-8,TGTGCCAGCAGCATCGAACAGGGCGGCACTGAAGCTTTCTTT,CASSIEQGGTEAFF
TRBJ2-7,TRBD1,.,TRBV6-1,TGTGCCAGCAGTGGGGGGACAGGGGGCGTGTGGGAGCAGTACTTC,CASSGGTGGVWEQYF
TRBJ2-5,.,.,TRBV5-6,TGTGCCAGCAGCTTCGCTTCGGGAGCTCCAATCGGAGAGACCCAGTACTTC,CASSFASGAPIGETQYF
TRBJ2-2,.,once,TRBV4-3,TGCGCCAGCAGCCAAGTACGAGGGGGGGAGCTGTTTTTT,CASSQVRGGELFF
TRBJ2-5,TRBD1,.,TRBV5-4,TGTGCCAGCAGCTTACAGGGGGCGGAAGAGACCCAGTACTTC,CASSLQGAEETQYF
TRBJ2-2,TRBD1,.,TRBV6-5,TGTGCCAGCAGCAGGACAGGTTACAACACCGGGGAGCTGTTTTTT,CASSRTGYNTGELFF
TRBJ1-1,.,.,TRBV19,TGTGCCAGTAGTCTCTCCAGGGCTAACACTGAAGCTTTCTTT,CASSLSRANTEAFF
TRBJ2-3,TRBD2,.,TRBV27,TGTGCCAGCAGTTATAGCGGGGCCACCCTTACAGATACGCAGTATTTT,CASSYSGATLTDTQYF
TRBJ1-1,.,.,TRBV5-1,TGCGCCAGCAGCCCCACAGGGAACACTGAAGCTTTCTTT,CASSPTGNTEAFF
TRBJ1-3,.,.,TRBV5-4,TGTGCCAGCAGCTTCATGGGACTGGAAAACACCATATATTTT,CASSFMGLENTIYF
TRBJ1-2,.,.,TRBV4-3,TGCGCCAGCAGCCAAGTGAAAGCGGGGGCTGACTATGGCTACACCTTC,CASSQVKAGADYGYTF
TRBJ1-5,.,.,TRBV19,TGTGCCAGTACCAGTAGTCGGGGGGCGGGCCAGCCCCAGCATTTT,CASTSSRGAGQPQHF
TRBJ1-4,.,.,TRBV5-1,TGCGCCAGCAGCTTGGGGCTGTCGGAGCTTAATGAAAAACTGTTTTTT,CASSLGLSELNEKLFF
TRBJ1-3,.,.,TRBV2,TGTGCCAGCAGTGAAAGGAGGGACGTACTCTCTGGAAACACCATATATTTT,CASSERRDVLSGNTIYF
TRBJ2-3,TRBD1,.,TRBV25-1,TGTGCCAGCAGTGGGGGCAGGGGGTACACAGATACGCAGTATTTT,CASSGGRGYTDTQYF
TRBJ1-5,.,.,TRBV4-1,TGCGCCAGCAGCCTCGGAAGCGGGGGGCGACCCAATCAGCCCCAGCATTTT,CASSLGSGGRPNQPQHF
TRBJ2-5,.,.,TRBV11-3,TGTGCCAGCAGCCTAAACCAAGAGACCCAGTACTTC,CASSLNQETQYF
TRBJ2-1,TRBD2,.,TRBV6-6,TGTGCCAGCAGTGAGCGGGGAAGCTCCTACAATGAGCAGTTCTTC,CASSERGSSYNEQFF
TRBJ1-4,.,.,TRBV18,TGTGCCAGCTCACGGACAGATTTAAATGAAAAACTGTTTTTT,CASSRTDLNEKLFF
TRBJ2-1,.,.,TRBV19,TGTGCCAGTAGTATAGTCGGTCGAGGGCAGTTCTTC,CASSIVGRGQFF
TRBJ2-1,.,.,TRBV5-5,TGTGCCAGCAGCCTAAGCCGGGTTCCTGAGCAGTTCTTC,CASSLSRVPEQFF
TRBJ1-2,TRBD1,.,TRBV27,TGTGCCAGCAGGAGTGGACAGGGGGATGGCTACACCTTC,CASRSGQGDGYTF
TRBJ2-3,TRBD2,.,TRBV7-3,TGTGCCAGCAGCTTAACCCGGACTAGCGGGGCCACAGATACGCAGTATTTT,CASSLTRTSGATDTQYF
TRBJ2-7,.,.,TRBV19,TGTGCCAGTAGTATAGGCGGCAGTTACGAGCAGTACTTC,CASSIGGSYEQYF
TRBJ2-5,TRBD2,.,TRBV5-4,TGTACCAGCAGCTTGTTTTCTACGGGAGGAAAGACCCAGTACTTC,CTSSLFSTGGKTQYF
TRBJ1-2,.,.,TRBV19,TGTGCCAGTATTCCCCAGGGGCCGACGGGTGGCTACACCTTC,CASIPQGPTGGYTF
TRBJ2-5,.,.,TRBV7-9,TGTGCCAGCAGTCCCGGACCCCTCAGGGTCCAAGAGACCCAGTACTTC,CASSPGPLRVQETQYF
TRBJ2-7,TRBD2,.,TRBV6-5,TGTGCCAGCAGTTTGGGGACTAGCGGGAGGTCCGAGCAGTACTTC,CASSLGTSGRSEQYF
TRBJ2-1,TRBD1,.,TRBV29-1,TGCAGCGTCGATTGGACAGGGATCAATGAGCAGTTCTTC,CSVDWTGINEQFF
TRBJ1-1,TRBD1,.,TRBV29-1,TGCAGCGTTGCCGGGACAGGGGGCGCGAGCACTGAAGCTTTCTTT,CSVAGTGGASTEAFF
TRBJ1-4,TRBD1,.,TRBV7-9,TGTGCCAGCAGCTTTTGGACAGGAACTAATGAAAAACTGTTTTTT,CASSFWTGTNEKLFF
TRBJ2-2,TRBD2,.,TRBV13,TGTGCCAGCAGCTTATTAGCGGGAGCCGGGGAGCTGTTTTTT,CASSLLAGAGELFF
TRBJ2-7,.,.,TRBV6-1,TGTGCCAGCAGTGAGGTGGACACCTCCTACGAGCAGTACTTC,CASSEVDTSYEQYF
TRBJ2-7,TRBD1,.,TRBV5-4,TGTGCCAGCAGCTTGGGTCCGCAACTGCCGGGACAGGGGGAATTAGAGCAGTACTTC,CASSLGPQLPGQGELEQYF
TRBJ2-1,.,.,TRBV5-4,TGTGCCAGCAGCTTGGCGCACGCTGAGCGAGAGCAGTTCTTC,CASSLAHAEREQFF
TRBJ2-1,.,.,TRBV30,TGTGCCTCCGGAGTCCAATACAATGAGCAGTTCTTC,CASGVQYNEQFF
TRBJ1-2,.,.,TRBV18,TGTGCCAGCTCACCGATGACAGATGTCTCTGGCTACACCTTC,CASSPMTDVSGYTF
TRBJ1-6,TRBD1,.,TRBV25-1,TGTGCCAGCAGTGACTCCTCAGGGGGAGGACATTCACCCCTCCACTTT,CASSDSSGGGHSPLHF
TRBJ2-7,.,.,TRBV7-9,TGTGCCAGCAGCCCCGGTCGGTCGGAGACGGAGTACTTC,CASSPGRSETEYF
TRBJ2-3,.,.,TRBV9,TGTGCCAGCAGCGTAGTCGGGAGTTATACGGATACGCAGTATTTT,CASSVVGSYTDTQYF
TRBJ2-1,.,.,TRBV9,TGTGCCAGCAGCGTGTATTCCGGGAGCTCCTACAATGAGCAGTTCTTC,CASSVYSGSSYNEQFF
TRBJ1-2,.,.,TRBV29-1,TGCAGCGTTGAAGGGGGAGGCCCCCAAAGCTACACCTTC,CSVEGGGPQSYTF
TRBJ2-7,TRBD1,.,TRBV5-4,TGTGCCAGCAGCTTGGGACAGGGTGGAAGAGAGCAGTACTTC,CASSLGQGGREQYF
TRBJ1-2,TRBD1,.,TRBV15,TGTGCCACCAGCAGAGTGGGGACAGGGGACGGCTACACCTTC,CATSRVGTGDGYTF